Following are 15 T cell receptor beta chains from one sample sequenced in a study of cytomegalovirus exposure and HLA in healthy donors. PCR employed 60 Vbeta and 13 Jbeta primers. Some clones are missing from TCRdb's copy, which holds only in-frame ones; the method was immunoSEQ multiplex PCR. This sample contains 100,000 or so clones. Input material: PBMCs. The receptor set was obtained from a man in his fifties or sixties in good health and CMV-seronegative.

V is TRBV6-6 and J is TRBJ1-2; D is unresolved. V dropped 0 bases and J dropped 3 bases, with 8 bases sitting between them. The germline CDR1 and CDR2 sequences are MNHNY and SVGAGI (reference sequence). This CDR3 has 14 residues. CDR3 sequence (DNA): TGTGCCAGCAGTTACTCTCGGGGAGACTATGGCTACACCTTC. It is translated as CASSYSRGDYGYTF.

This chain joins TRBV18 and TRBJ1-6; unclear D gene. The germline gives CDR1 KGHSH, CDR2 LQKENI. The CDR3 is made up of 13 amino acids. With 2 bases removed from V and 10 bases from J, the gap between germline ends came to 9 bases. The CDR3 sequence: CASSPGSESPLHF. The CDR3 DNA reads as TGTGCCAGCTCACCAGGGAGTGAGTCACCCCTCCACTTT.

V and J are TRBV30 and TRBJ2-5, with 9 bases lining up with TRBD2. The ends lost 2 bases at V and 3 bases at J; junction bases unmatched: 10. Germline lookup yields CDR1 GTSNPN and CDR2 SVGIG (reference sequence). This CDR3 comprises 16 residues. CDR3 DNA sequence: TGTGCCTGGAGTAGAGGGGGACTAGCCAATAAAGAGACCCAGTACTTC. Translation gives CAWSRGGLANKETQYF.

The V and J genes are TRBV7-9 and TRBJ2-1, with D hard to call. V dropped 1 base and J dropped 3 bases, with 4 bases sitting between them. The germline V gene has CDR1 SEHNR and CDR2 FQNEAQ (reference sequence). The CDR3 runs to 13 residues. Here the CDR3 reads CASSLGSYNEQFF. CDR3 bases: TGTGCCAGCAGCTTAGGCAGCTACAATGAGCAGTTCTTC.

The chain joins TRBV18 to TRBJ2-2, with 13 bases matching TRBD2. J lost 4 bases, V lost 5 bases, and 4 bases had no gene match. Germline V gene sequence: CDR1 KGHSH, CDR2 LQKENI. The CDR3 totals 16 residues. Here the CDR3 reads CASSIRLAGGTGELFF. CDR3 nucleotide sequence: TGTGCCAGCTCAATTCGACTAGCGGGGGGCACCGGGGAGCTGTTTTTT.

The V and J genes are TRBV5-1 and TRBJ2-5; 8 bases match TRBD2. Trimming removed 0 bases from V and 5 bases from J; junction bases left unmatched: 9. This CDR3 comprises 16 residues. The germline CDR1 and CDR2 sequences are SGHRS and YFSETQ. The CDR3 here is CASSLVRGGLGETQYF. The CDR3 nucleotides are TGCGCCAGCAGCTTGGTTCGGGGGGGCCTCGGGGAGACCCAGTACTTC.

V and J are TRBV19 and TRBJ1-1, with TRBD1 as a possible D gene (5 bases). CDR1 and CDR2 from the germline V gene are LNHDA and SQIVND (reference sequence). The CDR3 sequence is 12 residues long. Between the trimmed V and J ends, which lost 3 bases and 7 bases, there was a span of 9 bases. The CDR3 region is CASSMGGGEAFF. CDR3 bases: TGTGCCAGTAGTATGGGGGGAGGTGAAGCTTTCTTT.

CDR3: CASGLTGARTNEQFF. CDR3 coding DNA: TGTGCTAGTGGTTTGACAGGGGCCAGGACCAATGAGCAGTTCTTC. The chain employs TRBV12-5 and TRBJ2-1; 7 bases fit TRBD1. V was pared by 2 bases and J by 6 bases, with 7 bases of the junction left unmatched. The CDR3 runs 15 residues. From germline, CDR1 is LGHNT and CDR2 FRNRAP.

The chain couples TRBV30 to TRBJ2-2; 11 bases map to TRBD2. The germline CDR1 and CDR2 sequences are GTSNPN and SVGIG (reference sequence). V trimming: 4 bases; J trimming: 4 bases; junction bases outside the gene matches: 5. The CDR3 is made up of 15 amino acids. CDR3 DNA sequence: TGTGCCTGGAAGACTAGCGGGACGCCCACCGGGGAGCTGTTTTTT. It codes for CAWKTSGTPTGELFF. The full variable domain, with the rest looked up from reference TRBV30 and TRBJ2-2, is SQTIHQWPATLVQPVGSPLSLECTVEGTSNPNLYWYRQAAGRGLQLLFYSVGIGQISSEVPQNLSASRPQDRQFILSSKKLLLSDSGFYLCAWKTSGTPTGELFFGEGSRLTVL.

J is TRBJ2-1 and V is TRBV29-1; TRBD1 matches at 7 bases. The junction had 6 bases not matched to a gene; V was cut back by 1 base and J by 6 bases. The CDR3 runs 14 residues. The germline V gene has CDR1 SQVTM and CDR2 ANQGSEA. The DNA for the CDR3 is TGCAGCGTTGAAGGACAGGGAACTGGCAATGAGCAGTTCTTC. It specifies CSVEGQGTGNEQFF.

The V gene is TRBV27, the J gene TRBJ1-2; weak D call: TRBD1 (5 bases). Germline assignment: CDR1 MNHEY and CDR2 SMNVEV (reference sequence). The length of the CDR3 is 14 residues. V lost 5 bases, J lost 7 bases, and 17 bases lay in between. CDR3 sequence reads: CASSQRGLMSGYTF. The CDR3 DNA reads TGTGCCAGCAGTCAGCGGGGACTAATGAGTGGCTACACCTTC.

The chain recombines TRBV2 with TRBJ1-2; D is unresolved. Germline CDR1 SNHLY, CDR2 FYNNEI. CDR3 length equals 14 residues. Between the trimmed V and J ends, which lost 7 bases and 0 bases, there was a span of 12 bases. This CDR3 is CASNGLATNYGYTF. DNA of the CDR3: TGTGCCAGCAACGGGTTAGCGACTAACTATGGCTACACCTTC.

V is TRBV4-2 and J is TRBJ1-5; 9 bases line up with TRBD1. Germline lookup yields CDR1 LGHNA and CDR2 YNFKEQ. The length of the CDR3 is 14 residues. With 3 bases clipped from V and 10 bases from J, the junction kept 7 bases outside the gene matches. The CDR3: CASSQPGQGLPQHF. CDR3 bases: TGTGCCAGCAGCCAGCCGGGACAGGGTCTCCCCCAGCATTTT.

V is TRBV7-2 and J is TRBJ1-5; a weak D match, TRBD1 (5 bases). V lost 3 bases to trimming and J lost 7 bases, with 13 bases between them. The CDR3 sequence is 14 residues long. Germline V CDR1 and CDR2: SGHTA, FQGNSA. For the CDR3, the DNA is TGTGCCAGCAGCTTTGAGCTCGGGGGACAGCCCCAGCATTTT. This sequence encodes CASSFELGGQPQHF.

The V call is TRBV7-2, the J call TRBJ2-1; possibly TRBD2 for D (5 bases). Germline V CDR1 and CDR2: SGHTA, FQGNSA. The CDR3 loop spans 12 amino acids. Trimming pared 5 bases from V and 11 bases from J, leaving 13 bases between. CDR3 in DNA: TGTGCCAGCAGCCTCTCCGTCGGGAAGCAGTTCTTC. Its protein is CASSLSVGKQFF.